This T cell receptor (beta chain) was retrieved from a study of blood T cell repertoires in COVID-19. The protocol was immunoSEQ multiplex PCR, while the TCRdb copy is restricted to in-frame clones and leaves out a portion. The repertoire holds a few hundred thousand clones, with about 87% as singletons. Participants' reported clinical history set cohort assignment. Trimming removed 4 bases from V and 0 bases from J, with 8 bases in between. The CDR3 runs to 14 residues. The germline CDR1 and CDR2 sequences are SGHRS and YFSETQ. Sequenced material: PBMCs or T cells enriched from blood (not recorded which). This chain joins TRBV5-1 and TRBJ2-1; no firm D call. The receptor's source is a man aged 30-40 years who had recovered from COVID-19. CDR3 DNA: TGCGCCAGCAGCGAGGAAGGCTCCTACAATGAGCAGTTCTTC. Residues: CASSEEGSYNEQFF.